This passage covers 32 T cell receptor beta chains from one sample sequenced in a study of cytotoxic CD8 clonotypes in ibrutinib-treated CLL. TCRdb keeps only in-frame clones here, not all; method: immunoSEQ multiplex PCR. The sample includes some 130,000 clones, about 70% seen only once; the top ten take 5.1%. Sequencing was performed on PBMCs, taken after 24 months of ibrutinib treatment. The source of these receptors is a human donor with chronic lymphocytic leukemia.

In its sample, this clone ranks as medium-sized. Other DNA sequences within the sample encode an identical CDR3. This chain joins TRBV5-1 and TRBJ2-7; 12 bases are a match to TRBD2. Unmatched junction bases numbered 4, after V lost 0 bases and J lost 6 bases. Germline values: CDR1 SGHRS, CDR2 YFSETQ. The CDR3 spans 15 residues. The chain's CDR3 is CASSLAGTSGSEQYF. CDR3 nucleotide sequence: TGCGCCAGCAGCTTGGCCGGGACTAGCGGGTCCGAGCAGTACTTC. Full variable domain (missing parts from reference TRBV5-1 and TRBJ2-7): KAGVTQTPRYLIKTRGQQVTLSCSPISGHRSVSWYQQTPGQGLQFLFEYFSETQRNKGNFPGRFSGRQFSNSRSEMNVSTLELGDSALYLCASSLAGTSGSEQYFGPGTRLTVT.

There are a few counts of this clone. The chain carries TRBV19 and TRBJ2-2, with 7 bases that match TRBD1. CDR1 LNHDA and CDR2 SQIVND come from the germline V gene (reference sequence). The V segment lost 6 bases and the J segment 5 bases; nucleotides outside the gene matches: 9. The CDR3 contains 15 residues. The chain's CDR3 is CASRTDRVGTGELFF. DNA for the CDR3: TGTGCCAGTAGGACCGACAGGGTCGGGACCGGGGAGCTGTTTTTT.

V usage is TRBV5-1 and J usage is TRBJ2-5; TRBD2 aligns across 10 bases. The J segment lost 2 bases and the V segment lost 0 bases, leaving 4 bases of the junction unmatched. CDR1 and CDR2 from the germline V gene are SGHRS and YFSETQ. The CDR3 consists of 16 residues. The CDR3 coding sequence is TGCGCCAGCAGCTTGGGGGCTAGCGGGGGACAAGAGACCCAGTACTTC. Translating gives CASSLGASGGQETQYF.

This chain links TRBV27 with TRBJ2-1, with 7 nucleotides matching TRBD2. The CDR3 sequence is 18 residues long. V lost 8 bases to trimming and J lost 9 bases; unmatched junction nucleotides: 25. The germline V gene encodes CDR1 MNHEY and CDR2 SMNVEV (reference sequence). The CDR3 coding sequence is TGTGCCAGCTCGACCCCTCTGGGGGGAGGGTTTGGCCTTCGTGAGCAGTTCTTC. Translating gives CASSTPLGGGFGLREQFF.

The genes are TRBV30 and TRBJ1-5; D may be TRBD1 (6 bases). The CDR3 extends over 12 amino acids. V was cut by 0 bases and J by 11 bases, with 11 bases left in between. Per germline, CDR1 GTSNPN and CDR2 SVGIG (reference sequence). The CDR3 DNA is TGTGCCTGGAGTGTAGTAGGGGGAGCCCAGCATTTT. Translation: CAWSVVGGAQHF.

The genes are TRBV29-1 and TRBJ1-2; tentatively, D is TRBD1 (6 bases). V lost 7 bases and J lost 8, with 14 bases in between. CDR1 is SQVTM and CDR2 is ANQGSEA in the germline V gene. The CDR3 is 11 residues long. CDR3 sequence (DNA): TGCAGCGGCTGGGGGGCGGGAGGCTACACCTTC. This codes for CSGWGAGGYTF.

The rearrangement joins TRBV7-2 to TRBJ2-5; 8 nucleotides line up with TRBD1. The CDR3 length is 15 residues. The trim removed 5 bases at V and 5 bases at J, leaving 10 bases unmatched. The germline V gene has CDR1 SGHTA and CDR2 FQGNSA. This chain's CDR3 is CASSGPDRVRETQYF. The DNA for the CDR3 is TGTGCCAGCAGCGGGCCGGACAGGGTACGGGAGACCCAGTACTTC.

The chain has TRBV7-9 and TRBJ1-5; D gene ambiguous. The germline V gene has CDR1 SEHNR and CDR2 FQNEAQ (reference sequence). The V end lost 5 bases, the J end lost 2 bases, and 13 bases lay between the germline ends. This CDR3 comprises 15 residues. The CDR3 nucleotides read TGTGCCAGCAGCCCCGTAGGCGGGCGCAATCAGCCCCAGCATTTT. Amino acid sequence: CASSPVGGRNQPQHF.

This chain uses TRBV28 with TRBJ2-5; D call uncertain. The CDR3 sequence is 13 residues long. Germline CDR1 and CDR2: MDHEN and SYDVKM. V lost 2 bases and J 6 bases, leaving 10 bases between the germline ends. CDR3 loop: CASSLVGWKTQYF. In DNA, the CDR3 is TGTGCCAGCAGTTTAGTGGGTTGGAAGACCCAGTACTTC.

The V gene is TRBV10-3, the J gene TRBJ2-5, with TRBD1 as a possible D gene (6 bases). The CDR3 has 16 residues. Germline CDR1 reads ENHRY; CDR2 reads SYGVKD. V lost 4 bases and J lost 1, with 16 bases in between. CDR3 loop: CAISGAEKGVQETQYF. For the CDR3, the DNA is TGTGCCATCAGTGGCGCCGAAAAGGGGGTCCAAGAGACCCAGTACTTC.

This CDR3 is CASSEVGTDYEQYF. In nucleotides, the CDR3 is TGTGCCAGCAGTGAAGTGGGGACAGACTACGAGCAGTACTTC. This sequence joins TRBV2 and TRBJ2-7; 7 nucleotides agree with TRBD1. Germline CDR1 and CDR2: SNHLY and FYNNEI. The CDR3 sequence is 14 residues long. V dropped 1 base and J dropped 3; count of bases not matched to a gene: 3. Combining the CDR3 with reference TRBV2 and TRBJ2-7 gives the whole variable domain EPEVTQTPSHQVTQMGQEVILRCVPISNHLYFYWYRQILGQKVEFLVSFYNNEISEKSEIFDDQFSVERPDGSNFTLKIRSTKLEDSAMYFCASSEVGTDYEQYFGPGTRLTVT.

The chain employs TRBV27 and TRBJ2-5; a weak D match, TRBD1 (5 bases). V was trimmed by 3 bases and J by 3 bases, leaving 8 bases between them. CDR3 length equals 13 residues. Germline assignment: CDR1 MNHEY and CDR2 SMNVEV (reference sequence). CDR3 protein: CASSLGLEETQYF. The CDR3 DNA sequence: TGTGCCAGCAGTTTGGGGCTAGAAGAGACCCAGTACTTC.

Here the CDR3 reads CASSLGFGSYNSPLHF. Written as DNA, the CDR3 is TGTGCCAGCAGCTTGGGTTTTGGGTCCTATAATTCACCCCTCCACTTT. The V and J genes are TRBV5-6 and TRBJ1-6, with no clear D. V was cut by 0 bases and J by 1 base, with 8 bases left in between. The CDR3 has 16 residues. CDR1 and CDR2 (germline): SGHDT, YYEEEE.

The gene calls are TRBV7-2 and TRBJ2-3, with D maybe TRBD1 (5 bases). V was clipped by 3 bases and J by 8 bases, with 9 bases between them. The germline V gene encodes CDR1 SGHTA and CDR2 FQGNSA. The CDR3 has 12 residues. CDR3 region: CASSFMQGTQYF. The CDR3 DNA is TGTGCCAGCAGCTTCATGCAGGGTACGCAGTATTTT. Based on the CDR3 plus reference TRBV7-2 and TRBJ2-3, the full variable domain is GAGVSQSPSNKVTEKGKDVELRCDPISGHTALYWYRQSLGQGLEFLIYFQGNSAPDKSGLPSDRFSAERTGGSVSTLTIQRTQQEDSAVYLCASSFMQGTQYFGPGTRLTVL.

In DNA form, the CDR3 reads TGTGCCAGCAGCCCGCGGAGGGCCGCCGGCGAGCAGTACTTC. Translated: CASSPRRAAGEQYF. The chain combines TRBV7-2 with TRBJ2-7; TRBD2 is a possible D gene (6 bases). Deletions cut 5 bases from V and 6 bases from J, with 17 bases between. From germline, CDR1 is SGHTA and CDR2 FQGNSA. This CDR3 has 14 residues.

The V gene is TRBV7-9, the J gene TRBJ1-2; no clear D. The germline V gene has CDR1 SEHNR and CDR2 FQNEAQ (reference sequence). This CDR3 is built from 13 residues. Trimming left V 0 bases short and J 6 bases short, with 8 bases between. The chain's CDR3 is CASSLAPTDGYTF. For the CDR3, the DNA is TGTGCCAGCAGCTTAGCCCCAACGGATGGCTACACCTTC. Together with reference TRBV7-9 and TRBJ1-2, the CDR3 gives the full variable domain: DTGVSQNPRHKITKRGQNVTFRCDPISEHNRLYWYRQTLGQGPEFLTYFQNEAQLEKSRLLSDRFSAERPKGSFSTLEIQRTEQGDSAMYLCASSLAPTDGYTFGSGTRLTVV.

The table lists this clone with a count of one. V usage is TRBV7-9 and J usage is TRBJ2-6; unclear D gene. Germline V CDR1 and CDR2: SEHNR, FQNEAQ (reference sequence). V shed 1 base and J shed 0 bases, with 4 bases lying between them. CDR3 length equals 15 residues. The CDR3 here is CASSLEHSGANVLTF. CDR3 DNA: TGTGCCAGCAGCTTAGAGCACTCTGGGGCCAACGTCCTGACTTTC.

This clone was seen a single time. The rearrangement uses TRBV18 and TRBJ2-1, with TRBD2 matching over 11 bases. V lost 4 bases and J lost 8; bases outside the gene matches: 7. Germline V gene lookup returns CDR1 KGHSH and CDR2 LQKENI. The CDR3 runs 15 residues. CDR3 coding DNA: TGTGCCAGCTCACAACCCCTAGCGGGAGGACATGAGCAGTTCTTC. It specifies CASSQPLAGGHEQFF.

The CDR3 loop reads CASSVRGGEQYF. For the CDR3, the DNA is TGTGCCAGCAGCGTCAGGGGAGGCGAGCAGTACTTC. The gene calls are TRBV7-3 and TRBJ2-7; possibly TRBD1 or TRBD2 for D (6 bases each). Between the trimmed V and J ends, which lost 5 bases and 6 bases, there was a span of 11 bases. Germline V lookup: CDR1 SGHTA, CDR2 FQGTGA. There are 12 residues in the CDR3.

The V and J genes are TRBV2 and TRBJ2-5; no firm D call. V was trimmed by 1 base and J by 1 base, leaving 7 bases between them. Germline CDR1 and CDR2: SNHLY and FYNNEI. The CDR3 is made up of 14 amino acids. The CDR3 reads CASSEDSAQETQYF. In DNA form, the CDR3 reads TGTGCCAGCAGTGAAGATTCGGCCCAAGAGACCCAGTACTTC.

This chain uses TRBV28 with TRBJ2-7; D is unresolved. The CDR3 covers 13 residues. Trimming stripped 4 bases from V and 3 bases from J, with 10 bases between. The germline V gene encodes CDR1 MDHEN and CDR2 SYDVKM. The CDR3 DNA reads as TGTGCCAGCAGTTCGTCAACGGACTACGAGCAGTACTTC. It is translated as CASSSSTDYEQYF.

This clone was seen a few times. The V call is TRBV18, the J call TRBJ1-3, with D possibly being TRBD1 (5 bases). Trimming pared 4 bases from V and 0 bases from J, leaving 7 bases between. CDR1 and CDR2 (germline): KGHSH, LQKENI. The CDR3 spans 14 residues. CDR3 bases: TGTGCCAGCTCACTGGGGCTCTCTGGAAACACCATATATTTT. It yields the protein CASSLGLSGNTIYF.

This clone was found once. The rearrangement joins TRBV10-3 to TRBJ1-1; D call uncertain. This CDR3 has 13 residues. Looked up from germline, CDR1 is ENHRY and CDR2 is SYGVKD. Trimming cost V 4 bases and J 5 bases, with 11 bases left between them. The CDR3 nucleotides are TGTGCCATCAGTGGGCGGGGAGGGACTGAAGCTTTCTTT. It is translated as CAISGRGGTEAFF.

This clone was recorded only once. The chain links TRBV7-9 to TRBJ2-2, with 8 bases aligning to TRBD1. The V gene's germline CDR1 is SEHNR and CDR2 FQNEAQ (reference sequence). The CDR3 totals 13 residues. The V gene end was trimmed by 5 bases and the J gene end by 15 bases; junction bases not matched to a gene: 11. The CDR3 loop reads CASSGQGAVGMFF. CDR3 nucleotide sequence: TGTGCCAGCAGCGGACAGGGCGCGGTCGGGATGTTTTTT.

This clone occurred a few times. Additional DNA sequences in this sample encode the identical CDR3. The V and J genes are TRBV5-1 and TRBJ2-7; TRBD2 matches at 14 bases. The CDR3 sequence is 15 residues long. The V gene end was trimmed by 0 bases and the J gene end by 6 bases; junction bases not matched to a gene: 2. The V gene's germline CDR1 is SGHRS and CDR2 YFSETQ. The CDR3 protein is CASSLAGTSGSEQYF. The CDR3 DNA is TGCGCCAGCAGCTTGGCGGGGACTAGCGGGAGCGAGCAGTACTTC.

V gene TRBV4-3 combines with J gene TRBJ2-2, with 8 bases matching TRBD2. CDR1 and CDR2 from the germline V gene are LGHNA and YSLEER. The CDR3 consists of 15 residues. V trimming: 1 base; J trimming: 6 bases; junction bases outside the gene matches: 4. CDR3 DNA: TGCGCCAGCAGCCAAGCCGGGAGGGCCGCCGGGGAGCTGTTTTTT. It encodes CASSQAGRAAGELFF.

The V call is TRBV4-2, the J call TRBJ2-2; D possibly matches TRBD1 or TRBD2 (7 bases each). CDR3 size: 15 residues. The V and J ends lost 4 bases and 6 bases respectively, with 15 bases between them. Germline CDR1 LGHNA, CDR2 YNFKEQ. The CDR3: CASSPGQAGAGELFF. CDR3 DNA sequence: TGTGCCAGCAGCCCCGGACAGGCGGGGGCCGGGGAGCTGTTTTTT.

V usage is TRBV9 and J usage is TRBJ1-2, with D possibly matching TRBD1 (6 bases). CDR3 size: 13 residues. V was trimmed by 3 bases and J by 2 bases, leaving 8 bases between them. Germline CDR1 is SGDLS and CDR2 is YYNGEE. In nucleotides, the CDR3 is TGTGCCAGCAGCGCCCAGGGGAACTATGGCTACACCTTC. It is translated as CASSAQGNYGYTF. The whole variable domain, remainder taken from reference TRBV9 and TRBJ1-2, is DSGVTQTPKHLITATGQRVTLRCSPRSGDLSVYWYQQSLDQGLQFLIQYYNGEERAKGNILERFSAQQFPDLHSELNLSSLELGDSALYFCASSAQGNYGYTFGSGTRLTVV.

The chain links TRBV7-2 to TRBJ2-1, with 7 bases aligning to TRBD1. Per germline, CDR1 SGHTA and CDR2 FQGNSA. V gave up 4 bases and J gave up 2 bases; unmatched junction bases: 5. The CDR3 runs to 15 residues. The CDR3 DNA is TGTGCCAGCAGCTCCAGGACAGGCCCCTACAATGAGCAGTTCTTC. Translation: CASSSRTGPYNEQFF.

The CDR3 region is CASSQVGTGGLSGANVLTF. The CDR3 bases are TGTGCCAGCAGCCAAGTCGGGACAGGGGGACTCTCTGGGGCCAACGTCCTGACTTTC. The V gene is TRBV4-2, the J gene TRBJ2-6; 11 bases line up with TRBD1. Per the germline V gene, CDR1 is LGHNA and CDR2 is YNFKEQ. Germline trimming cut 1 base from V and 0 bases from J; bases unmatched to any gene: 5. The CDR3 loop spans 19 amino acids.

This clone occurred a few times. This chain links TRBV4-3 with TRBJ2-3, with TRBD2 matching over 10 bases. The J segment lost 0 bases and the V segment lost 4 bases, leaving 7 bases of the junction unmatched. The CDR3 is 17 residues long. Looked up from germline, CDR1 is LGHNA and CDR2 is YSLEER. In nucleotides, the CDR3 is TGCGCCAGCAGCCCGCGGACTAGCGGACATAGCACAGATACGCAGTATTTT. As protein: CASSPRTSGHSTDTQYF.

The chain combines TRBV5-1 with TRBJ2-5; 9 positions agree with TRBD1. The CDR3 covers 14 residues. CDR1 and CDR2 from the germline V gene are SGHRS and YFSETQ. J was trimmed by 4 bases and V by 2 bases; bases with no gene match: 3. CDR3 in DNA: TGCGCCAGCAGCTTAGGGGACAGGGTAGAGACCCAGTACTTC. Amino acids: CASSLGDRVETQYF.